This TCR beta chain was captured in a study of blood T cell repertoires in COVID-19. Study summary: The United States, Italy and Spain provided the acute and convalescent COVID-19 samples. Nucleic acid was either cDNA or gDNA, and it came from T cells, B-cell-depleted T cells, or PBMCs.

This clone was counted between two and nine times. In the authors' workflow: Amplifying reference gene primers gave estimates of nucleated cell counts. Sequencing was performed with immunoSEQ multiplex PCR; in TCRdb, only in-frame clones are kept and a portion is missing. Clonal size and the V and J genes are those of that table, whereas D and trimming came from the DNA. The data hold fewer than 350,000 clones, with 86% observed a single time. This sequence was found in a woman in her 30s who had recovered from COVID-19. The sample taken for sequencing was peripheral blood.

DNA of the CDR3: TGCGCCAGCAGCCGGGGACAGTTCACAGATACGCAGTATTTT. Protein product: CASSRGQFTDTQYF. The gene calls are TRBV4-1 and TRBJ2-3, with 7 nucleotides matching TRBD1. The trim removed 4 bases at V and 2 bases at J, leaving 3 bases unmatched. The germline CDR1 and CDR2 sequences are MGHRA and YSYEKL. The CDR3 consists of 14 residues.